This entry lists 32 T cell receptor beta chains sequenced from one sample in a study of cytomegalovirus exposure and HLA in healthy donors. The PCR contained 60 Vbeta and 13 Jbeta primers. Using immunoSEQ multiplex PCR, the repertoire was profiled, and TCRdb retains in-frame clones only, with some absent. This repertoire includes some 120,000 clones. Sequencing used PBMCs. The receptors were sampled from a woman in her sixties or seventies in good health and CMV-seronegative.

The chain has TRBV27 and TRBJ2-1; D perhaps matches TRBD2 (5 bases). With 2 bases removed from V and 4 bases from J, the gap between germline ends came to 12 bases. CDR1 and CDR2 (germline): MNHEY, SMNVEV (reference sequence). This CDR3 has 15 residues. The CDR3 region has the DNA TGTGCCAGCAGTTTAGGGTCTAGCACTTACAATGAGCAGTTCTTC. This encodes CASSLGSSTYNEQFF.

The V gene is TRBV18, the J gene TRBJ2-6; 7 bases align to TRBD1. This CDR3 is built from 17 residues. Germline V CDR1 and CDR2: KGHSH, LQKENI. Trimming removed 4 bases from V and 0 bases from J; junction bases left unmatched: 6. This CDR3 reads CASSQGAPRSGANVLTF. In DNA, the CDR3 is TGTGCCAGCTCACAGGGGGCACCTCGCTCTGGGGCCAACGTCCTGACTTTC.

Points on this clone: The same CDR3 is also encoded by other DNA sequences in this sample. The chain employs TRBV28 and TRBJ2-7, with 8 positions matching TRBD1. This CDR3 has 12 residues. CDR1 is MDHEN, CDR2 SYDVKM, per germline. The V and J ends lost 8 bases and 4 bases, in that order; junction bases with no gene match: 4. The CDR3 loop is CASRRQGYEQYF. CDR3 DNA sequence: TGTGCCAGCCGACGACAGGGGTACGAGCAGTACTTC.

The CDR3: CASRGEGPLFKYF. The CDR3 bases are TGTGCCAGCAGAGGGGAGGGGCCGTTATTCAAGTACTTC. The chain joins TRBV2 to TRBJ2-7; 7 nucleotides match TRBD2. The V gene end was trimmed by 6 bases and the J gene end by 11 bases; junction bases not matched to a gene: 13. The CDR3 is 13 residues long. Germline CDR1 and CDR2: SNHLY and FYNNEI.

The chain couples TRBV19 to TRBJ2-1, with 10 bases identical to TRBD2. The V gene end was trimmed by 7 bases and the J gene end by 2 bases; junction bases not matched to a gene: 8. The CDR3 is 16 amino acids. Germline assignment: CDR1 LNHDA and CDR2 SQIVND (reference sequence). Here the CDR3 DNA reads TGTGCCAGTACCAGGACTAGCGGTCTCACCTACAATGAGCAGTTCTTC. This gives the protein CASTRTSGLTYNEQFF.

The chain carries TRBV7-9 and TRBJ1-3; D gene ambiguous. Germline CDR1 is SEHNR and CDR2 is FQNEAQ (reference sequence). V lost 1 base to trimming and J lost 0 bases, with 7 bases between them. The CDR3 has 15 amino acids. The chain's CDR3 is CASSLGANSGNTIYF. CDR3 bases: TGTGCCAGCAGCTTAGGGGCCAACTCTGGAAACACCATATATTTT.

With respect to this clone: Germline and junction disagree at one end, which may indicate a read error. The CDR3: CASSQSFGGQTSF. In DNA form, the CDR3 reads TGCGCCAGCAGCCAAAGTTTCGGGGGACAGACAAGCTTC. The V and J genes are TRBV4-1 and TRBJ1-2, with TRBD1 matching 7 bases. The CDR3 is 13 residues long. Per germline, CDR1 MGHRA and CDR2 YSYEKL.

V is TRBV5-6 and J is TRBJ2-1; 8 bases are a match to TRBD1. The CDR3 is 15 amino acids. Germline assignment: CDR1 SGHDT and CDR2 YYEEEE. J gave up 4 bases and V 5 bases, and 8 bases lay outside the gene matches. The CDR3 region has the DNA TGTGCCAGCAGTCATCCTCGACAGGGGTACAATGAGCAGTTCTTC. Translation gives CASSHPRQGYNEQFF.

CDR3 residues: CASSPRQGRDDTIYF. In DNA, the CDR3 is TGTGCCAGCAGTCCAAGGCAGGGTAGGGATGACACCATATATTTT. The gene calls are TRBV28 and TRBJ1-3; perhaps TRBD1 as D (5 bases). V lost 5 bases and J lost 8, with 19 bases in between. The germline CDR1 and CDR2 sequences are MDHEN and SYDVKM. CDR3 length: 15 amino acids.

This CDR3 is CASSLDGASGNTIYF. DNA of the CDR3: TGCGCCAGCAGCTTGGACGGTGCTTCTGGAAACACCATATATTTT. V usage is TRBV5-1 and J usage is TRBJ1-3; D gene unclear. CDR1 is SGHRS, CDR2 YFSETQ, per germline. The length of the CDR3 is 15 residues. The V end was cut by 0 bases, the J end by 1 base, with 8 bases between.

This chain connects TRBV9 to TRBJ2-7; D may be TRBD2 (6 bases). The CDR3 contains 16 residues. V was cut by 4 bases and J by 0 bases, with 17 bases left in between. Per the germline V gene, CDR1 is SGDLS and CDR2 is YYNGEE. CDR3 in DNA: TGTGCCAGCAGCTCAGGAGGGCCCCTCGACTCCTACGAGCAGTACTTC. Translating gives CASSSGGPLDSYEQYF.

The chain carries TRBV7-3 and TRBJ2-1; D may be TRBD1 (6 bases). This CDR3 region has 13 residues. CDR1 is SGHTA and CDR2 is FQGTGA in the germline V gene. V was cut by 5 bases and J by 8 bases, with 13 bases left in between. The CDR3 spells CASSAVQGYEQFF. The CDR3 DNA sequence: TGTGCCAGCAGCGCGGTACAGGGTTATGAGCAGTTCTTC.

The chain is built from TRBV28 and TRBJ1-5; possible D gene TRBD1, 5 bases. CDR3 size: 14 residues. Germline CDR1 reads MDHEN; CDR2 reads SYDVKM. V dropped 5 bases and J dropped 0 bases, with 8 bases sitting between them. CDR3 sequence reads: CASSRGYSNQPQHF. The CDR3 region has the DNA TGTGCCAGCAGTCGGGGGTATAGCAATCAGCCCCAGCATTTT.

Comment on this clone: The sample holds other DNA sequences that translate to the same CDR3. The chain uses TRBV5-6 and TRBJ2-7; possibly TRBD2 for D (6 bases). The CDR3 covers 13 residues. V was trimmed by 0 bases and J by 3 bases, leaving 7 bases between them. Per the germline V gene, CDR1 is SGHDT and CDR2 is YYEEEE. As DNA, the CDR3 is TGTGCCAGCAGCTTGGGCGGGGTCTACGAGCAGTACTTC. It specifies CASSLGGVYEQYF.

The J gene is TRBJ1-5, the V gene TRBV6-1, with D unresolved. The germline CDR1 and CDR2 sequences are MNHNS and SASEGT. The CDR3 is 15 residues long. V lost 4 bases and J 6 bases, leaving 16 bases between the germline ends. CDR3 loop: CASSGPGDDSQPQHF. The CDR3 DNA sequence: TGTGCCAGCAGTGGGCCGGGAGACGATAGTCAGCCCCAGCATTTT.

The chain has TRBV18 and TRBJ2-6; maybe TRBD1 (6 bases). Germline-derived CDR1 and CDR2 are KGHSH and LQKENI. The CDR3 has 16 residues. V was pared by 4 bases and J by 0 bases, with 10 bases between. The DNA for the CDR3 is TGTGCCAGCTCACGGACAGCGAGCTCTGGGGCCAACGTCCTGACTTTC. Protein: CASSRTASSGANVLTF.

The chain links TRBV5-1 to TRBJ2-3; D perhaps matches TRBD2 (5 bases). CDR1 and CDR2 (germline): SGHRS, YFSETQ. Trimming took 9 bases from V and 1 from J, leaving 12 bases between them. This CDR3 contains 13 residues. The CDR3 sequence is CATRLAGTDTQYF. CDR3 coding DNA: TGCGCCACCCGCCTAGCAGGCACAGATACGCAGTATTTT.

The chain joins TRBV2 to TRBJ2-7; 8 bases are shared with TRBD1. The V gene's germline CDR1 is SNHLY and CDR2 FYNNEI. The CDR3 runs 15 residues. Trimming cost V 3 bases and J 6 bases; bases outside gene matches: 10. The CDR3 reads CASSELGQVNSEQYF. CDR3 in DNA: TGTGCCAGCAGTGAGCTGGGACAGGTCAACTCCGAGCAGTACTTC.

CDR3 protein: CASSPSNSGDTQYF. The CDR3 DNA reads TGCGCCAGCAGCCCCTCAAATTCGGGGGATACGCAGTATTTT. This sequence joins TRBV5-1 and TRBJ2-3; perhaps TRBD2 as D (5 bases). The CDR3 is 14 residues long. Germline-derived CDR1 and CDR2 are SGHRS and YFSETQ. Trimming left V 4 bases short and J 6 bases short, with 15 bases between. Together with reference TRBV5-1 and TRBJ2-3, the CDR3 gives the full variable domain: KAGVTQTPRYLIKTRGQQVTLSCSPISGHRSVSWYQQTPGQGLQFLFEYFSETQRNKGNFPGRFSGRQFSNSRSEMNVSTLELGDSALYLCASSPSNSGDTQYFGPGTRLTVL.

This chain links TRBV11-2 with TRBJ2-7; D possibly corresponds to TRBD1 (5 bases). Germline CDR1 and CDR2: SGHAT and FQNNGV. V was clipped by 5 bases and J by 1 base, with 9 bases between them. CDR3 length: 13 amino acids. CDR3 nucleotides: TGTGCCAGCAGCATGACAGATTCCTACGAGCAGTACTTC. It translates to CASSMTDSYEQYF.

This sequence joins TRBV28 and TRBJ2-3; 13 positions match TRBD2. The CDR3 runs to 22 residues. Germline V gives CDR1 MDHEN, CDR2 SYDVKM. The junction had 21 bases not matched to a gene; V was cut back by 4 bases and J by 2 bases. The DNA for the CDR3 is TGTGCCAGCAGTTGGGGGCAAACCGGGACTAGCGGGATTCAGGTAATCACAGATACGCAGTATTTT. Amino acids: CASSWGQTGTSGIQVITDTQYF. The full variable domain, its missing parts supplied by reference TRBV28 and TRBJ2-3, is DVKVTQSSRYLVKRTGEKVFLECVQDMDHENMFWYRQDPGLGLRLIYFSYDVKMKEKGDIPEGYSVSREKKERFSLILESASTNQTSMYLCASSWGQTGTSGIQVITDTQYFGPGTRLTVL.

The J gene is TRBJ2-1, the V gene TRBV10-3, with 11 bases identical to TRBD2. The J segment lost 8 bases and the V segment lost 3 bases, leaving 6 bases of the junction unmatched. The CDR3 sequence is 15 residues long. Germline CDR1 ENHRY, CDR2 SYGVKD. Here the CDR3 DNA reads TGTGCCATCAGTGATATTAGCGGGGGGGCTGATGAGCAGTTCTTC. Translated: CAISDISGGADEQFF.

The chain combines TRBV5-4 with TRBJ1-1; D unresolved. The CDR3 extends over 13 amino acids. With 1 base removed from V and 1 base from J, the gap between germline ends came to 5 bases. Germline CDR1 reads SGHNT; CDR2 reads YYREEE (reference sequence). The CDR3 here is CASSLSPNTEAFF. The CDR3 region has the DNA TGTGCCAGCAGCTTGTCTCCGAACACTGAAGCTTTCTTT.

J is TRBJ2-5 and V is TRBV12-1; the table's D call, TRBD2, has no DNA check behind it. TRBV12-1 is tagged as a pseudogene. CDR3 size: 16 residues. The CDR3 is CASIPRLAGGQETQYF. DNA of the CDR3: TGTGCCAGCATCCCGCGACTAGCGGGGGGGCAAGAGACCCAGTACTTC.

This chain connects TRBV29-1 to TRBJ1-1; D ambiguous. The CDR3 covers 11 residues. CDR1 is SQVTM and CDR2 is ANQGSEA in the germline V gene. V gave up 6 bases and J gave up 4 bases, with 9 bases separating them. The CDR3 spells CSVKRGTEAFF. The CDR3 DNA reads TGCAGCGTCAAGCGGGGCACTGAAGCTTTCTTT.

This chain connects TRBV7-6 to TRBJ2-5; 8 bases line up with TRBD1. TRBJ2-7 explains the end of the DNA better; the J call may be wrong. Germline values: CDR1 SGHVS, CDR2 FNYEAQ. The CDR3 consists of 15 residues. The CDR3 spells CASSLAAGGFYEQYF. DNA for the CDR3: TGTGCCAGCAGCTTAGCGGCAGGGGGCTTCTACGAGCAGTACTTC.

This chain connects TRBV2 to TRBJ2-6; TRBD2 matches 8 bases. The CDR3 is made up of 17 amino acids. The V gene end was trimmed by 5 bases and the J gene end by 0 bases; junction bases not matched to a gene: 6. Per the germline V gene, CDR1 is SNHLY and CDR2 is FYNNEI. CDR3 sequence: CASSISGGLSGANVLTF. The CDR3 DNA reads as TGTGCCAGCAGTATCAGCGGGGGCCTCTCTGGGGCCAACGTCCTGACTTTC.

This rearrangement joins TRBV11-3 to TRBJ1-2; TRBD1 matches at 12 bases. Germline CDR1 is SGHNT and CDR2 is YENEEA. Trimming removed 3 bases from V and 8 bases from J; junction bases left unmatched: 19. CDR3 length equals 19 residues. As DNA, the CDR3 is TGTGCCAGCAGCTTTTTCGGGACAGGGGGCGCGAAGTCCCCCGGGGGCTACACCTTC. Its protein is CASSFFGTGGAKSPGGYTF.

The V gene is TRBV9, the J gene TRBJ2-1; a possible D gene is TRBD1 (6 bases). The germline V gene encodes CDR1 SGDLS and CDR2 YYNGEE. This CDR3 comprises 13 residues. V was shortened by 3 bases and J by 8 bases, with 12 bases between the two germline ends. The CDR3 spells CASSATGIDEQFF. In nucleotides, the CDR3 is TGTGCCAGCAGCGCCACAGGGATCGATGAGCAGTTCTTC.

The chain joins TRBV5-1 to TRBJ1-4; the D is unclear. The CDR3 consists of 12 residues. Germline CDR1 reads SGHRS; CDR2 reads YFSETQ. V lost 4 bases to trimming and J lost 8 bases, with 9 bases between them. The CDR3 coding sequence is TGCGCCAGCAGCCAGGTTGGGGAAAAACTGTTTTTT. Translating it yields CASSQVGEKLFF.

The chain employs TRBV10-3 and TRBJ2-2, with 7 positions matching TRBD2. CDR3 length: 17 amino acids. J lost 4 bases, V lost 3 bases, and 11 bases had no gene match. CDR1 is ENHRY, CDR2 SYGVKD, per germline. CDR3 residues: CAISDPSRTGGTGELFF. Here the CDR3 DNA reads TGTGCCATCAGTGATCCTAGTAGGACGGGGGGCACCGGGGAGCTGTTTTTT.

V and J are TRBV2 and TRBJ2-1; 12 nucleotides match TRBD1. Unmatched junction bases numbered 10, after V lost 5 bases and J lost 8 bases. This CDR3 region has 16 residues. Per the germline V gene, CDR1 is SNHLY and CDR2 is FYNNEI. CDR3 in DNA: TGTGCCAGCAGTCTTTCCTTAGGGACAGGGGGCGATGAGCAGTTCTTC. Amino acids: CASSLSLGTGGDEQFF.